This passage covers 24 T cell receptor beta chains from one sample sequenced in a study of CD8+CD57+ T cells in acquired aplastic anemia. It was genomic DNA that served as the template for profiling TCR beta VDJ and CDR3. One entry per CDR3 protein, called by TCRdb with MiXCR from the reads. Among fewer than 250,000 distinct CDR3 sequences listed, around 45% were seen once. Those patients picked for sequencing had displayed CD8+CD57+ cell expansion on flow cytometry. Sequences were obtained from sorted CD4+, CD8+, or CD8+CD57+ T cells (not recorded which) from PBMCs. The receptors derive from a human donor with aplastic anemia.

The table lists this clonotype with many counts. This sequence joins TRBV27 and TRBJ2-1, with D tentatively TRBD1 (6 bases). The length of the CDR3 is 13 residues. The germline V gene encodes CDR1 MNHEY and CDR2 SMNVEV (reference sequence). The V end lost 4 bases, the J end lost 9 bases, and 13 bases lay between the germline ends. Here the CDR3 reads CASSSGDAGEQFF. Here the CDR3 DNA reads TGTGCCAGCAGTTCAGGGGATGCAGGTGAGCAGTTCTTC.

This chain joins TRBV19 and TRBJ1-2; D possibly corresponds to TRBD1 (6 bases). V shed 7 bases and J shed 4 bases, with 13 bases lying between them. CDR3 length equals 13 residues. CDR1 LNHDA and CDR2 SQIVND come from the germline V gene (reference sequence). The CDR3 DNA sequence: TGTGCCAGTACTCTAGGACAGCTCTATGGCTACACCTTC. Amino acid sequence: CASTLGQLYGYTF.

This clonotype was seen at least ten times. The gene calls are TRBV7-9 and TRBJ1-2, with 10 bases aligning to TRBD1. With 5 bases clipped from V and 4 bases from J, the junction kept 13 bases outside the gene matches. Per germline, CDR1 SEHNR and CDR2 FQNEAQ (reference sequence). The CDR3 spans 17 residues. CDR3 region: CASSRDRGHHRLYGYTF. The DNA for the CDR3 is TGTGCCAGCAGCCGGGACAGGGGCCACCACCGGCTCTATGGCTACACCTTC.

This rearrangement joins TRBV7-8 to TRBJ1-2; no clear D gene. The CDR3 has 12 residues. Looked up from germline, CDR1 is SGHVS and CDR2 is FQNEAQ. The V end lost 7 bases, the J end lost 8 bases, and 14 bases lay between the germline ends. The CDR3: CASNPLVRGYTF. The CDR3 DNA reads as TGTGCCAGCAATCCCCTCGTAAGGGGCTACACCTTC.

This chain connects TRBV9 to TRBJ2-5; 8 bases fit TRBD2. In germline, CDR1 is SGDLS, CDR2 YYNGEE. The CDR3 runs to 15 residues. The V gene end was trimmed by 3 bases and the J gene end by 4 bases; junction bases not matched to a gene: 8. DNA of the CDR3: TGTGCCAGCAGCGAATACCGGGGGGGCAGAGAGACCCAGTACTTC. This encodes CASSEYRGGRETQYF.

This clonotype showed up many times. The chain carries TRBV7-3 and TRBJ1-1, with D possibly being TRBD1 (6 bases). This CDR3 contains 14 residues. V lost 6 bases and J lost 1, with 12 bases in between. Germline V gene lookup returns CDR1 SGHTA and CDR2 FQGTGA. For the CDR3, the DNA is TGTGCCAGCAGAAGCAGGGGATCGAACACTGAAGCTTTCTTT. It yields the protein CASRSRGSNTEAFF.

The sample holds one count of this clonotype. V is TRBV29-1 and J is TRBJ2-1; 11 bases are shared with TRBD2. There are 14 residues in the CDR3. The germline V gene encodes CDR1 SQVTM and CDR2 ANQGSEA. V trimming: 4 bases; J trimming: 4 bases; junction bases outside the gene matches: 3. The CDR3 here is CSVVLAGGYNEQFF. Written as DNA, the CDR3 is TGCAGCGTTGTTCTAGCGGGGGGTTACAATGAGCAGTTCTTC.

This chain connects TRBV7-2 to TRBJ2-5; no clear D. Trimming stripped 3 bases from V and 9 bases from J, with 11 bases between. The CDR3 has 12 residues. Per the germline V gene, CDR1 is SGHTA and CDR2 is FQGNSA. The CDR3 protein is CASSLARAPQYF. The CDR3 DNA follows: TGTGCCAGCAGCTTGGCTAGGGCGCCCCAGTACTTC.

The chain combines TRBV15 with TRBJ1-1; no clear D. The germline V gene encodes CDR1 LNHNV and CDR2 YYDKDF (reference sequence). The CDR3 runs to 14 residues. Trimming cost V 0 bases and J 6 bases, with 11 bases left between them. CDR3 DNA sequence: TGTGCCACCAGCAGAGATGCACTTTTCGCTGAAGCTTTCTTT. Translating it yields CATSRDALFAEAFF.

This clonotype has at least ten counts. The chain recombines TRBV9 with TRBJ2-1; TRBD2 aligns across 13 bases. The CDR3 runs to 17 residues. V shed 1 base, J shed 4 bases, and the junction held 5 bases outside the gene matches. The germline gives CDR1 SGDLS, CDR2 YYNGEE. CDR3: CASSVSRTSGSYNEQFF. In DNA form, the CDR3 reads TGTGCCAGCAGCGTAAGTAGGACTAGCGGGAGTTACAATGAGCAGTTCTTC.

This clonotype was seen more than once but under ten times. V usage is TRBV5-1 and J usage is TRBJ2-7; TRBD1 agrees at 10 bases. Per germline, CDR1 SGHRS and CDR2 YFSETQ. This CDR3 is 14 amino acids long. V shed 4 bases and J 3 bases; nucleotides not matched to a gene: 4. In DNA form, the CDR3 reads TGCGCCAGCAGCCTGCGGGACAGGGGCTACGAGCAGTACTTC. The encoded protein is CASSLRDRGYEQYF.

There are a few counts of this clonotype. The genes are TRBV6-2 or TRBV6-3 and TRBJ2-7, with 8 bases that match TRBD1. There are 15 residues in the CDR3. Germline CDR1 reads MNHEY; CDR2 reads SVGEGT. The trim removed 6 bases at V and 5 bases at J, leaving 12 bases unmatched. CDR3 sequence: CASSSRDRSFNEQYF. CDR3 DNA sequence: TGTGCCAGCAGCTCCCGGGACAGGAGTTTTAACGAGCAGTACTTC.

The sample holds many counts of this clonotype. CDR3 sequence (DNA): TGCGCCAGCAGCCAAGATCAACTGGGCAGGGCCCAGCATTTT. It specifies CASSQDQLGRAQHF. The chain couples TRBV4-1 to TRBJ1-5, with D possibly being TRBD1 (5 bases). The V and J ends lost 0 bases and 11 bases respectively, with 14 bases between them. Germline loops: CDR1 MGHRA, CDR2 YSYEKL. The CDR3 is 14 residues long.

The gene calls are TRBV19 and TRBJ1-1; no clear D. Trimming left V 2 bases short and J 7 bases short, with 8 bases between. The CDR3 extends over 12 amino acids. Germline V gene lookup returns CDR1 LNHDA and CDR2 SQIVND (reference sequence). The CDR3 region is CASSIKPGEAFF. Written as DNA, the CDR3 is TGTGCCAGTAGTATAAAGCCGGGTGAAGCTTTCTTT.

The V and J genes are TRBV5-1 and TRBJ2-2, with a possible D match to TRBD1 (5 bases). CDR1 is SGHRS, CDR2 YFSETQ, per germline. V lost 0 bases and J lost 6, with 9 bases in between. The CDR3 is 14 residues long. Written as DNA, the CDR3 is TGCGCCAGCAGCTTGGAGGGGCAGGCCGGGGAGCTGTTTTTT. It specifies CASSLEGQAGELFF. The variable domain in full, with the rest retrieved from reference TRBV5-1 and TRBJ2-2, is KAGVTQTPRYLIKTRGQQVTLSCSPISGHRSVSWYQQTPGQGLQFLFEYFSETQRNKGNFPGRFSGRQFSNSRSEMNVSTLELGDSALYLCASSLEGQAGELFFGEGSRLTVL.

The rearrangement joins TRBV2 to TRBJ2-3, with TRBD2 matching over 11 bases. With 7 bases clipped from V and 6 bases from J, the junction kept 12 bases outside the gene matches. This CDR3 has 16 residues. The germline gives CDR1 SNHLY, CDR2 FYNNEI. The CDR3 region is CASKRRTSGPNDTQYF. Written as DNA, the CDR3 is TGTGCCAGCAAGAGAAGGACTAGCGGGCCTAACGATACGCAGTATTTT.

This clonotype was seen a few times. The chain links TRBV3-1 to TRBJ2-5; TRBD1 matches at 12 bases. The junction had 4 bases not matched to a gene; V was cut back by 0 bases and J by 5 bases. This CDR3 has 16 amino acids. Germline V CDR1 and CDR2: LGHDT, YNNKEL (reference sequence). This CDR3 reads CASSQDGTGGGETQYF. The DNA of the CDR3 is TGTGCCAGCAGCCAAGATGGGACAGGGGGCGGGGAGACCCAGTACTTC.

Note on this clonotype: A read error may be the cause here, since a much bigger clone is one base away. The genes are TRBV5-1 and TRBJ1-1, with TRBD1 matching 10 bases. This CDR3 spans 18 amino acids. Germline CDR1 and CDR2: SGHRS and YFSETQ. The CDR3 region is CASSPKVPGQGLNTEASF. The CDR3, as DNA: TGCGCCAGCAGCCCGAAGGTCCCGGGACAGGGGTTGAACACTGAAGCTTCCTTT.

This clonotype came up many times. The chain employs TRBV6-4 and TRBJ2-3; 7 bases are shared with TRBD2. Germline assignment: CDR1 MRHNA and CDR2 SNTAGT. V dropped 5 bases and J dropped 1; count of bases not matched to a gene: 6. CDR3 size: 15 residues. The CDR3 sequence is CASSPLADGTDTQYF. The CDR3 DNA follows: TGTGCCAGCAGTCCGCTAGCGGATGGCACAGATACGCAGTATTTT.

The chain joins TRBV28 to TRBJ2-7; D tentatively reads TRBD1 or TRBD2 (5 bases each). The J call may be mistaken, given a closer DNA end match to TRBJ2-1. The CDR3 contains 16 residues. The germline V gene encodes CDR1 MDHEN and CDR2 SYDVKM. CDR3 protein: CASSLRAGREYYEQFF. DNA of the CDR3: TGTGCCAGCAGTTTAAGGGCAGGGAGAGAGTACTACGAGCAGTTCTTC.

The V gene is TRBV6-5, the J gene TRBJ2-7; 15 nucleotides match TRBD2. The V gene's germline CDR1 is MNHEY and CDR2 SVGAGI. V lost 6 bases to trimming and J lost 2 bases; unmatched junction nucleotides: 5. This CDR3 has 16 amino acids. CDR3: CASSRTSGGGTYEQYV. DNA of the CDR3: TGTGCCAGCAGCCGGACTAGCGGGGGGGGCACCTACGAGCAGTACGTC.

V is TRBV4-1 and J is TRBJ1-4, with TRBD1 matching 7 bases. Germline V gene sequence: CDR1 MGHRA, CDR2 YSYEKL. This CDR3 spans 15 amino acids. The J segment lost 5 bases and the V segment lost 1 base, leaving 4 bases of the junction unmatched. CDR3 sequence: CASSQGQGLNEKLFF. DNA of the CDR3: TGCGCCAGCAGCCAAGGACAGGGACTAAATGAAAAACTGTTTTTT.

This clonotype was seen a single time. This sequence joins TRBV12-3 or TRBV12-4 and TRBJ1-5; D is ambiguous. V lost 2 bases, J lost 4 bases, and 6 bases lay in between. The CDR3 sequence is 13 residues long. The CDR3 reads CASSLKENQPQHF. CDR3 nucleotide sequence: TGTGCCAGCAGTTTAAAAGAGAATCAGCCCCAGCATTTT.

This clonotype has ten or more counts. This chain uses TRBV7-6 with TRBJ2-1, with D uncertain. The CDR3 loop spans 13 amino acids. V lost 4 bases, J lost 7 bases, and 11 bases lay in between. Germline V gene data show CDR1 as SGHVS and CDR2 as FNYEAQ. The CDR3 spells CASSSSLENEQFF. The DNA of the CDR3 is TGTGCCAGCAGCTCCTCCCTGGAAAATGAGCAGTTCTTC.